This T cell receptor (beta chain) was identified in a study of blood T cell repertoires in COVID-19. The CDR3 consists of 15 residues. The V and J ends lost 1 base and 4 bases, in that order; junction bases with no gene match: 3. Per germline, CDR1 SGHTA and CDR2 FQGNSA. This clone appeared once. Generated by immunoSEQ multiplex PCR, the TCRdb table keeps only in-frame clones and is missing some. In the table there are about 220,000 clones, roughly 80% of which are singletons. This rearrangement joins TRBV7-2 to TRBJ1-2; 10 bases map to TRBD1. Sequencing input: peripheral blood. The TCR originated in a human donor in a cohort sampled during active COVID-19. For the CDR3, the DNA is TGTGCCAGCAGCTTAGGACAGGGGGCGGGCTATGGCTACACCTTC. Amino acids: CASSLGQGAGYGYTF.